The present T cell receptor beta chain was sequenced within a study of shared clonotypes between healthy human individuals. TCRdb's table, derived via immunoSEQ multiplex PCR, lists solely in-frame clones and lacks some. The sample lists about 1,900,000 clones, roughly 94% occurring once. CD8 cells regarded as naive lacked CD45RO, were positively chosen for CCR7, and omitted terminally differentiated effector memory CD45RA+ cells. Trimming removed 2 bases from V and 1 base from J, with 12 bases in between. CDR3 length equals 16 residues. Looked up from germline, CDR1 is KGHSH and CDR2 is LQKENI. Material for sequencing was naive CD8+ T cells sorted from blood. The sequence derives from a man in his late teens or twenties in good health. The chain is built from TRBV18 and TRBJ1-5; no clear D gene. This CDR3 reads CASSPVGGNSNQPQHF. DNA for the CDR3: TGTGCCAGCTCACCAGTTGGCGGAAACAGCAATCAGCCCCAGCATTTT.